These 28 T cell receptor beta chains originate from one sample sequenced in a study of T cell responses to AZD1222 COVID-19 vaccine. Generated by immunoSEQ multiplex PCR, the TCRdb table keeps only in-frame clones and is missing some. In the table there are roughly 100,000 clones, more than 90% of which are singletons. Here the sequenced sample was peripheral blood, taken on day 0 of AZD1222 vaccination. Receptor source: an adult in good health.

The chain employs TRBV5-5 and TRBJ2-5; D gene uncertain. Germline lookup yields CDR1 SGHKS and CDR2 YYEKEE (reference sequence). This CDR3 has 14 residues. The V end lost 1 base, the J end lost 3 bases, and 10 bases lay between the germline ends. This chain's CDR3 is CASSLQPVKETQYF. CDR3 in DNA: TGTGCCAGCAGCTTGCAACCCGTTAAAGAGACCCAGTACTTC.

This chain uses TRBV6-5 with TRBJ1-3; D is undetermined. Germline loops: CDR1 MNHEY, CDR2 SVGAGI. V lost 2 bases to trimming and J lost 2 bases, with 7 bases between them. The CDR3 is made up of 14 amino acids. The CDR3 here is CASSYGDTGNTIYF. In DNA, the CDR3 is TGTGCCAGCAGTTACGGGGATACTGGAAACACCATATATTTT.

This clone appeared a few times. The J gene is TRBJ2-2, the V gene TRBV19; D is perhaps TRBD2 (5 bases). Germline CDR1 is LNHDA and CDR2 is SQIVND (reference sequence). The germline V and J ends were trimmed by 6 bases and 5 bases, with 13 bases remaining between them. CDR3 size: 14 residues. CDR3 amino acids: CASRALAATGELFF. In DNA form, the CDR3 reads TGTGCCAGTAGGGCCCTAGCTGCTACCGGGGAGCTGTTTTTT.

The chain couples TRBV9 to TRBJ2-1; D ambiguous. CDR1 is SGDLS, CDR2 YYNGEE, per germline. The CDR3 has 17 amino acids. Trimming cost V 0 bases and J 7 bases, with 20 bases left between them. In nucleotides, the CDR3 is TGTGCCAGCAGCGTAGACCCTAGTCCGAGGCCCAATAATGAGCAGTTCTTC. Its translation is CASSVDPSPRPNNEQFF.

This chain links TRBV7-2 with TRBJ2-2; no definite D call. Trimming cost V 1 base and J 0 bases, with 6 bases left between them. The CDR3 has 15 amino acids. The germline V gene has CDR1 SGHTA and CDR2 FQGNSA. The CDR3 here is CASSLVPTNTGELFF. The CDR3 region has the DNA TGTGCCAGCAGCTTAGTCCCTACGAACACCGGGGAGCTGTTTTTT.

The rearrangement uses TRBV5-1 and TRBJ2-1; D is perhaps TRBD1 or TRBD2 (5 bases each). V was pared by 0 bases and J by 2 bases, with 9 bases between. The CDR3 extends over 15 amino acids. In germline, CDR1 is SGHRS, CDR2 YFSETQ. The CDR3 nucleotides are TGCGCCAGCAGCTTGGGCAGAGGGGCCTACAATGAGCAGTTCTTC. This translates into CASSLGRGAYNEQFF.

This chain links TRBV11-3 with TRBJ1-1; D gene ambiguous. This CDR3 region has 15 residues. Germline CDR1 and CDR2: SGHNT and YENEEA. Trimming pared 3 bases from V and 1 base from J, leaving 12 bases between. CDR3 nucleotide sequence: TGTGCCAGCAGCTTTCTACGACAAGGGAACACTGAAGCTTTCTTT. It is translated as CASSFLRQGNTEAFF.

This clone was found once. The rearrangement uses TRBV30 and TRBJ1-6; no definite D call. Trimming stripped 0 bases from V and 0 bases from J, with 9 bases between. This CDR3 contains 16 residues. Germline V gene sequence: CDR1 GTSNPN, CDR2 SVGIG (reference sequence). CDR3 sequence reads: CAWSVYDISYNSPLHF. The CDR3 nucleotides are TGTGCCTGGAGTGTGTACGACATCTCCTATAATTCACCCCTCCACTTT.

The rearrangement joins TRBV2 to TRBJ2-5; D gene ambiguous. V was cut by 4 bases and J by 4 bases, with 10 bases left in between. Germline V gene data show CDR1 as SNHLY and CDR2 as FYNNEI. This CDR3 is 13 amino acids long. For the CDR3, the DNA is TGTGCCAGCAGTGGAAGCGAACGAGAGACCCAGTACTTC. It is translated as CASSGSERETQYF.

The chain is built from TRBV7-3 and TRBJ2-7, with D perhaps matching TRBD1 (6 bases). Deletions cut 2 bases from V and 5 bases from J, with 13 bases between. The V gene's germline CDR1 is SGHTA and CDR2 FQGTGA. CDR3 length: 14 amino acids. CDR3 nucleotides: TGTGCCAGCAGCTTAGGGCAGGGGAGCGACGAGCAGTACTTC. It encodes CASSLGQGSDEQYF.

The rearrangement joins TRBV7-2 to TRBJ1-4; TRBD1 is a possible D gene (5 bases). V was shortened by 1 base and J by 8 bases, with 14 bases between the two germline ends. The length of the CDR3 is 15 residues. Germline assignment: CDR1 SGHTA and CDR2 FQGNSA. CDR3 in amino acids: CASSLVRGSGEKLFF. The CDR3 DNA reads TGTGCCAGCAGCTTAGTGCGGGGGTCTGGGGAAAAACTGTTTTTT.

The chain combines TRBV6-6 with TRBJ2-7, with TRBD2 as a possible D gene (5 bases). The CDR3 consists of 14 residues. The V end lost 2 bases, the J end lost 2 bases, and 10 bases lay between the germline ends. Per germline, CDR1 MNHNY and CDR2 SVGAGI (reference sequence). The CDR3 sequence: CASSYPGGTYEQYF. The CDR3 bases are TGTGCCAGCAGTTACCCCGGAGGCACCTACGAGCAGTACTTC.

V and J are TRBV6-1 and TRBJ2-7; 11 bases match TRBD2. Germline V gives CDR1 MNHNS, CDR2 SASEGT. CDR3 length: 16 residues. The trim removed 3 bases at V and 4 bases at J, leaving 8 bases unmatched. For the CDR3, the DNA is TGTGCCAGCAGTGAGGGTAGCGGGAGGGCTGGGTACGAGCAGTACTTC. Protein: CASSEGSGRAGYEQYF.

V is TRBV12-5 and J is TRBJ1-5, with a tentative D call TRBD1 (5 bases). CDR1 and CDR2 from the germline V gene are LGHNT and FRNRAP. Trimming removed 0 bases at V and 7 bases at J, with 7 bases between. The CDR3 consists of 13 residues. The DNA of the CDR3 is TGTGCTAGTGGTTTGGTAGAGGGGCAGCCCCAGCATTTT. Translation: CASGLVEGQPQHF.

V gene TRBV6-5 combines with J gene TRBJ2-3, with a weak D call TRBD1 (6 bases). With 6 bases removed from V and 0 bases from J, the gap between germline ends came to 7 bases. Germline values: CDR1 MNHEY, CDR2 SVGAGI. CDR3 length equals 13 residues. DNA for the CDR3: TGTGCCAGCAGCAGGGGTAGCACAGATACGCAGTATTTT. Its translation is CASSRGSTDTQYF.

To note about this clone: Other DNA sequences from this sample encode an identical CDR3 as well. This chain links TRBV5-4 with TRBJ1-5; TRBD1 is a possible D gene (6 bases). The CDR3 is 13 residues long. With 4 bases removed from V and 4 bases from J, the gap between germline ends came to 9 bases. Germline V lookup: CDR1 SGHNT, CDR2 YYREEE (reference sequence). The chain's CDR3 is CASSLDRNQPQHF. DNA for the CDR3: TGTGCCAGCAGCCTAGACAGGAATCAGCCCCAGCATTTT.

The gene calls are TRBV19 and TRBJ1-2, with TRBD1 identical over 7 bases. The CDR3 is 14 amino acids. Germline CDR1 LNHDA, CDR2 SQIVND (reference sequence). The ends lost 4 bases at V and 4 bases at J; junction bases unmatched: 6. The CDR3 DNA follows: TGTGCCAGTAGTACTCCGACAGGGATCTATGGCTACACCTTC. Amino acid sequence: CASSTPTGIYGYTF.

The chain joins TRBV3-1 (or the pseudogene TRBV3-2) to TRBJ1-1; D is possibly TRBD1 (5 bases). V shed 4 bases and J shed 1 base, with 13 bases lying between them. Germline CDR1 LGHDT, CDR2 YNNKEL (reference sequence). The CDR3 totals 15 residues. The DNA for the CDR3 is TGTGCCAGCAGCCCCCCGGACGGGGCGAACACTGAAGCTTTCTTT. This encodes CASSPPDGANTEAFF.

The rearrangement uses TRBV24-1 and TRBJ2-5; TRBD1 matches 9 bases. V gave up 2 bases and J gave up 5 bases; unmatched junction bases: 5. The CDR3 is 15 amino acids. The germline V gene encodes CDR1 KGHDR and CDR2 SFDVKD. CDR3 loop: CATSDSGQGYETQYF. CDR3 coding DNA: TGTGCCACCAGTGATTCGGGACAGGGTTATGAGACCCAGTACTTC.

V usage is TRBV19 and J usage is TRBJ1-2; 10 bases agree with TRBD1. Trimming took 6 bases from V and 8 from J; bases not matched to a gene: 3. Germline lookup yields CDR1 LNHDA and CDR2 SQIVND (reference sequence). The CDR3 runs to 12 residues. The CDR3 bases are TGTGCCAGTAGCCGGGACAGGGGCGGCTACACCTTC. This gives the protein CASSRDRGGYTF.

This clone was counted once. V and J are TRBV28 and TRBJ1-5; 7 bases match TRBD1. J lost 3 bases, V lost 4 bases, and 6 bases had no gene match. Germline V gene sequence: CDR1 MDHEN, CDR2 SYDVKM. The CDR3 covers 15 residues. CDR3 protein: CASSSWTGSNQPQHF. The CDR3 DNA is TGTGCCAGCAGTTCTTGGACAGGATCCAATCAGCCCCAGCATTTT.

The CDR3 spells CASSSGQANYGYTF. In DNA form, the CDR3 reads TGTGCCAGCAGCTCGGGACAGGCCAACTATGGCTACACCTTC. The gene calls are TRBV5-6 and TRBJ1-2; TRBD1 agrees at 8 bases. CDR1 and CDR2 (germline): SGHDT, YYEEEE. The V segment lost 3 bases and the J segment 2 bases; nucleotides outside the gene matches: 3. The CDR3 has 14 amino acids.

This clone was counted once. The V call is TRBV9, the J call TRBJ1-1, with a weak D call TRBD1 (5 bases). CDR1 and CDR2 from the germline V gene are SGDLS and YYNGEE. This CDR3 is built from 14 residues. V was shortened by 4 bases and J by 2 bases, with 12 bases between the two germline ends. The CDR3 loop reads CASSLYGGNTEAFF. CDR3 sequence (DNA): TGTGCCAGCAGCCTCTACGGGGGAAACACTGAAGCTTTCTTT.

The genes are TRBV2 and TRBJ1-3, with TRBD1 identical over 8 bases. J lost 2 bases, V lost 6 bases, and 6 bases had no gene match. The CDR3 sequence is 15 residues long. Germline CDR1 reads SNHLY; CDR2 reads FYNNEI. The CDR3 protein is CASRLGQVPGNTIYF. In DNA form, the CDR3 reads TGTGCCAGCAGACTGGGACAGGTCCCTGGAAACACCATATATTTT.

The chain's CDR3 is CASSYRGGYNQPQHF. The CDR3 DNA reads as TGTGCCAGCAGTTACAGAGGGGGCTACAATCAGCCCCAGCATTTT. The rearrangement joins TRBV6-2 or TRBV6-3 to TRBJ1-5, with 7 bases aligning to TRBD1. J was trimmed by 3 bases and V by 2 bases; bases with no gene match: 4. The V gene's germline CDR1 is MNHEY and CDR2 SVGEGT. The CDR3 totals 15 residues.

This rearrangement joins TRBV11-3 to TRBJ2-6; D assignment may be TRBD1 or TRBD2 (5 bases each). The germline CDR1 and CDR2 sequences are SGHNT and YENEEA. The CDR3 spans 14 residues. Trimming left V 5 bases short and J 4 bases short, with 9 bases between. CDR3 bases: TGTGCCAGCAGCGGGGGACCCGGGGCCAACGTCCTGACTTTC. Amino acid sequence: CASSGGPGANVLTF.

The CDR3 bases are TGTGCCAGCAGCATAGACGTAAACTATGGCTACACCTTC. Translating it yields CASSIDVNYGYTF. The rearrangement links TRBV12-3 or TRBV12-4 to TRBJ1-2; D gene uncertain. The CDR3 runs to 13 residues. The germline V and J ends were trimmed by 6 bases and 2 bases, with 10 bases remaining between them.

The CDR3 DNA reads as TGTGCCAGTAGTCTCGGTCGAGGCCGACGAGGTTTAGGCGCGGATACGCAGTATTTT. Translated: CASSLGRGRRGLGADTQYF. The rearrangement uses TRBV19 and TRBJ2-3; no definite D call. Trimming stripped 5 bases from V and 6 bases from J, with 30 bases between. This CDR3 has 19 amino acids. The germline CDR1 and CDR2 sequences are LNHDA and SQIVND (reference sequence).